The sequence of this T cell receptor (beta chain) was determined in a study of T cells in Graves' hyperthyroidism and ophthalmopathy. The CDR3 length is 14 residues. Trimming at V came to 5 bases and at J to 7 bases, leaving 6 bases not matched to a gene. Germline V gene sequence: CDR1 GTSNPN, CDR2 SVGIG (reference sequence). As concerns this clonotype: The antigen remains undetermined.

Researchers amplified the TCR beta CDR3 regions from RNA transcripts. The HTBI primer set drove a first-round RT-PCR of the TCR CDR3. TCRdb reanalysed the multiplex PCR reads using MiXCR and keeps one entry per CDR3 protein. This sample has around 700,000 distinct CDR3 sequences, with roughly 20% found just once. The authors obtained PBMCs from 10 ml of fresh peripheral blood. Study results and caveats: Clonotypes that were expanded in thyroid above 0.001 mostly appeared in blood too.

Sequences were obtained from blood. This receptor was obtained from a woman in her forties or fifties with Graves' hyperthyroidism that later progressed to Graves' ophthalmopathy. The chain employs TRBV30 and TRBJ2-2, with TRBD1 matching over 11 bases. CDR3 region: CAWSRDRGIGELFF. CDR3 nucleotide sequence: TGTGCCTGGTCCCGGGACAGGGGGATCGGGGAGCTGTTTTTT.